Presented here are 24 T cell receptor beta chains from one specimen sequenced in a study of Graves' ophthalmopathy and Graves' hyperthyroidism (dated by TCRdb to between 2018 and 2020). Sequencer: Illumina HiSeq 2000. TCR beta CDR3 regions were amplified from RNA transcripts for repertoire sequencing. The first round of RT-PCR was done with HTBI primers and the Qiagen OneStep RT-PCR kit, and was followed by a second round of multiplex PCR, then size selection and purification. TCRdb reran the public reads through fastp at Q25 and MiXCR, keeping productive beta chains. For every CDR3 protein sequence, its rows merge into one entry that carries the most common genes and DNA. The sample profile shows hundreds of thousands of distinct CDR3 sequences; 40% of them were found once. Clones ranked in the top ten supply 40% to 55% of the sample. Specimen: peripheral blood. The source is an adult man with Graves' ophthalmopathy.

This clonotype was seen many times. V and J are TRBV20-1 and TRBJ2-7, with D possibly TRBD1 on 6 matching bases. Germline-derived CDR1 and CDR2 are DFQATT and SNEGSKA (reference sequence). V lost 3 bases, J lost 5 bases, and 17 bases lay in between. The CDR3 sequence is 14 residues long. Here the CDR3 reads CSASPTGYLDEQYF. CDR3 in DNA: TGCAGTGCTAGCCCCACAGGGTACTTGGACGAGCAGTACTTC.

This chain joins TRBV12-3 or TRBV12-4 and TRBJ1-1; TRBD1 might be the D (5 bases). V lost 6 bases to trimming and J lost 0 bases, with 14 bases between them. This CDR3 is built from 15 residues. CDR3 sequence reads: CASRPRQSMNTEAFF. CDR3 nucleotides: TGTGCCAGCAGACCCAGACAGTCCATGAACACTGAAGCTTTCTTT.

Comments on this clonotype: Since no conserved phenylalanine or tryptophan closes the CDR3, a read error is the likely cause. No DNA is shown, since the ends of the CDR3 on it are uncertain; the CDR3 is the one TCRdb lists. The chain links TRBV29-1 to TRBJ2-7; TRBD2, the table's D call, was not compared with the DNA. Germline CDR1 and CDR2: SQVTM and ANQGSEA. Inclusive of both ends, the CDR3 amounts to 8 amino acids. The CDR3 sequence is CSVEGGTS.

This clonotype was detected ten times or more. V is TRBV25-1 and J is TRBJ2-5; D not resolved. The V gene lost 2 bases and the J gene lost 1 base, with 5 bases spanning the gap. The CDR3 is made up of 13 amino acids. Germline values: CDR1 MGHDK, CDR2 SYGVNS. The CDR3 region has the DNA TGTGCCAGCAGTGAACCAGGCCAAGAGACCCAGTACTTC. Translated, it gives CASSEPGQETQYF.

This clonotype was seen only a few times. The V call is TRBV20-1, the J call TRBJ2-7, with 13 bases fitting TRBD2. The length of the CDR3 is 16 residues. Germline lookup yields CDR1 DFQATT and CDR2 SNEGSKA (reference sequence). V was clipped by 5 bases and J by 2 bases; unmatched bases: 9. The DNA of the CDR3 is TGCAGTGCTCCCCTGTGGACTAGCGGGAGTCCCTACGAGCAGTACTTC. It codes for CSAPLWTSGSPYEQYF.

V gene TRBV7-8 combines with J gene TRBJ2-2; 12 bases agree with TRBD1. This CDR3 region has 20 residues. With 3 bases clipped from V and 5 bases from J, the junction kept 16 bases outside the gene matches. From germline, CDR1 is SGHVS and CDR2 FQNEAQ. The CDR3, as DNA: TGTGCCAGCAGCTTTGGCAATCCGGGACAGGGGGCGATGAATACCGGGGAGCTGTTTTTT. As protein: CASSFGNPGQGAMNTGELFF.

There are many counts of this clonotype. The chain combines TRBV9 with TRBJ2-7; D tentatively reads TRBD1 or TRBD2 (5 bases each). This CDR3 is built from 14 residues. CDR1 is SGDLS, CDR2 YYNGEE, per germline. V lost 1 base and J lost 5, with 13 bases in between. In nucleotides, the CDR3 is TGTGCCAGCAGCGTACGTCCGGGGACCGACGAGCAGTACTTC. Protein product: CASSVRPGTDEQYF.

The chain combines TRBV11-2 with TRBJ2-5, with no clear D. The end of the DNA fits TRBJ2-1 better, so the J call may be wrong. CDR1 and CDR2 (germline): SGHAT, FQNNGV. The CDR3 totals 11 residues. In DNA form, the CDR3 reads TGTGCCAGCAGAGCAGGCGTTGAGCAGTTCTTC. Amino acids: CASRAGVEQFF.

This clonotype was counted a few times. V gene TRBV11-2 combines with J gene TRBJ2-7, with D maybe TRBD1 (6 bases). CDR1 and CDR2 from the germline V gene are SGHAT and FQNNGV. This CDR3 is built from 13 residues. The V and J ends lost 5 bases and 4 bases respectively, with 12 bases between them. CDR3 DNA sequence: TGTGCCAGCAGCGCAGGGGCCTTATACGAGCAGTACTTC. Its translation: CASSAGALYEQYF.

Comment on this clonotype: An end of the junction does not agree with germline; a read error may underlie this. The V call is TRBV5-1, the J call TRBJ2-7; weak D call: TRBD1 (6 bases). The germline V gene has CDR1 SGHRS and CDR2 YFSETQ. The CDR3 loop spans 15 amino acids. For the CDR3, the DNA is TGTGCCAGCAGCTTAGGGACAAGGGGAGCCTACGAGCAGTACTTC. This encodes CASSLGTRGAYEQYF.

The rearrangement uses TRBV7-8 and TRBJ1-6; TRBD1 matches at 9 bases. Per germline, CDR1 SGHVS and CDR2 FQNEAQ. The CDR3 has 15 amino acids. Germline trimming cut 5 bases from V and 9 bases from J; bases unmatched to any gene: 8. The CDR3 nucleotides read TGTGCCAGCAGCGACAGGGGACAGGGCGGTTCACCCCTCCACTTT. Protein product: CASSDRGQGGSPLHF.

This clonotype was seen a few times. The chain links TRBV20-1 to TRBJ2-7; D perhaps matches TRBD2 (5 bases). Looked up from germline, CDR1 is DFQATT and CDR2 is SNEGSKA (reference sequence). V lost 6 bases to trimming and J lost 4 bases, with 16 bases between them. The CDR3 contains 13 residues. The CDR3 nucleotides read TGCAGTGCGCAGAGAGGGTTTAGGTACGAGCAGTACTTC. Its protein is CSAQRGFRYEQYF.

Note on this clonotype: A much bigger clone sits one base away, suggesting this may be a read error. The chain joins TRBV10-3 to TRBJ2-5; TRBD2 matches 12 bases. V shed 4 bases, J shed 1 base, and the junction held 1 base outside the gene matches. The V gene's germline CDR1 is ENHRY and CDR2 SYGVKD. The CDR3 loop spans 15 amino acids. CDR3 region: CAISGTSGIQETQYF. CDR3 DNA sequence: TGTGCCATCAGTGGGACTAGCGGGATCCAAGAGACCCAGTACTTC.

This clonotype was seen just once. The chain has TRBV5-1 and TRBJ2-3; D remains ambiguous. Germline V gives CDR1 SGHRS, CDR2 YFSETQ. V shed 4 bases and J shed 0 bases, with 6 bases lying between them. The CDR3 sequence is 13 residues long. The CDR3 region is CASSDLSTDTQYF. In DNA form, the CDR3 reads TGCGCCAGCAGCGACCTTAGCACAGATACGCAGTATTTT.

This clonotype was observed at least ten times. The V and J genes are TRBV2 and TRBJ1-4; D not resolved. Trimming cost V 0 bases and J 5 bases, with 13 bases left between them. The CDR3 runs to 16 residues. Germline V gene data show CDR1 as SNHLY and CDR2 as FYNNEI. Here the CDR3 DNA reads TGTGCCAGCAGTGAAGCGGCGCCTGGGGTGAATGAAAAACTGTTTTTT. Its protein is CASSEAAPGVNEKLFF.

About this clonotype itself: This CDR3 is missing its conserved last phenylalanine or tryptophan, likely due to a read error. It is unclear where the CDR3 begins or ends on the DNA, so no DNA is shown, and the CDR3 is as TCRdb lists it. This chain joins TRBV7-2 and TRBJ2-5; the table's D gene call, TRBD1, was not cross checked with the DNA. CDR1 and CDR2 from the germline V gene are SGHTA and FQGNSA. The CDR3 region is 8 residues in length, termini included. The CDR3 is CASSPGAV.

Only a few counts were recorded for this clonotype. The genes are TRBV24-1 and TRBJ1-5, with 7 nucleotides matching TRBD1. Germline V lookup: CDR1 KGHDR, CDR2 SFDVKD. Unmatched junction bases numbered 8, after V lost 11 bases and J lost 5 bases. The CDR3 is 13 amino acids. The CDR3 sequence: CASRQQGYQPQHF. Here the CDR3 DNA reads TGTGCCAGCAGGCAACAGGGGTATCAGCCCCAGCATTTT.

This clonotype was counted a few times. This chain connects TRBV7-9 to TRBJ1-2; 7 nucleotides match TRBD1. The V gene end was trimmed by 5 bases and the J gene end by 8 bases; junction bases not matched to a gene: 8. The germline gives CDR1 SEHNR, CDR2 FQNEAQ (reference sequence). The CDR3 loop spans 13 amino acids. The CDR3 loop reads CASSDRARYGYTF. The DNA for the CDR3 is TGTGCCAGCAGCGACAGGGCGAGGTACGGCTACACCTTC.

At least ten counts were recorded for this clonotype. V usage is TRBV5-8 and J usage is TRBJ1-1; D is uncertain. The CDR3 has 13 residues. Trimming took 0 bases from V and 5 from J, leaving 8 bases between them. The V gene's germline CDR1 is SGHTS and CDR2 YDEGEE. For the CDR3, the DNA is TGTGCCAGCAGCTTGGGTCGCCCGACTGAAGCTTTCTTT. It translates to CASSLGRPTEAFF.

This clonotype was picked up many times. In DNA form, the CDR3 reads TGCAGTGCTAGAGCCCGGGGCGGGGCAATCCTCTACGAGCAGTACTTC. It codes for CSARARGGAILYEQYF. The gene calls are TRBV20-1 and TRBJ2-7, with D possibly TRBD2 on 6 matching bases. Germline V gives CDR1 DFQATT, CDR2 SNEGSKA (reference sequence). With 1 base removed from V and 3 bases from J, the gap between germline ends came to 19 bases. The length of the CDR3 is 16 residues.

This sequence joins TRBV9 and TRBJ2-5; 9 bases agree with TRBD1. This CDR3 has 16 residues. Germline CDR1 SGDLS, CDR2 YYNGEE. V lost 4 bases to trimming and J lost 3 bases; unmatched junction nucleotides: 10. The CDR3 nucleotides read TGTGCCAGCAGCCCGCCTCCGGGACAGGGAGAAGAGACCCAGTACTTC. Its protein product is CASSPPPGQGEETQYF. Using reference TRBV9 and TRBJ2-5 for the parts outside the CDR3, the full variable domain is DSGVTQTPKHLITATGQRVTLRCSPRSGDLSVYWYQQSLDQGLQFLIQYYNGEERAKGNILERFSAQQFPDLHSELNLSSLELGDSALYFCASSPPPGQGEETQYFGPGTRLLVL.

The gene calls are TRBV29-1 and TRBJ1-2, with TRBD1 identical over 8 bases. V lost 2 bases to trimming and J lost 3 bases; unmatched junction nucleotides: 2. CDR3 length: 13 residues. Germline V gives CDR1 SQVTM, CDR2 ANQGSEA. The CDR3 loop reads CSVETGGDYGYTF. CDR3 DNA sequence: TGCAGCGTTGAAACAGGGGGGGACTATGGCTACACCTTC. Using reference TRBV29-1 and TRBJ1-2 for the parts outside the CDR3, the full variable domain is SAVISQKPSRDICQRGTSLTIQCQVDSQVTMMFWYRQQPGQSLTLIATANQGSEATYESGFVIDKFPISRPNLTFSTLTVSNMSPEDSSIYLCSVETGGDYGYTFGSGTRLTVV.

This clonotype was picked up a small number of times. This chain joins TRBV7-9 and TRBJ1-1; D is unclear. Trimming cost V 2 bases and J 10 bases, with 14 bases left between them. This CDR3 is built from 13 residues. Germline CDR1 is SEHNR and CDR2 is FQNEAQ (reference sequence). CDR3 loop: CASSLSSGSPAFF. CDR3 coding DNA: TGTGCCAGCAGCTTAAGCAGTGGTTCCCCAGCTTTCTTT.

This chain uses TRBV25-1 with TRBJ2-2; D might be TRBD2 (6 bases). Looked up from germline, CDR1 is MGHDK and CDR2 is SYGVNS. V dropped 6 bases and J dropped 8 bases, with 19 bases sitting between them. The length of the CDR3 is 15 residues. The CDR3 nucleotides are TGTGCCAGCAGAGATAGCGGAGGGGCTTGGGGGGAGCTGTTTTTT. This gives the protein CASRDSGGAWGELFF.